These 4 T cell receptor beta chains were all obtained from the same sample, sequenced in a study of blood T cell repertoires in COVID-19. Here immunoSEQ multiplex PCR was the method, and the copy in TCRdb shows in-frame clones only, minus some. Of fewer than 350,000 clones listed, around nine tenths were seen once; the top ten hold roughly 4.8%. Sample: peripheral blood. These receptors were obtained from a middle-aged man with acute or convalescent COVID-19.

This clone was seen only a few times. V and J are TRBV6-6 and TRBJ2-1; D is possibly TRBD2 (7 bases). This CDR3 region has 16 residues. The V gene lost 2 bases and the J gene lost 4 bases, with 15 bases spanning the gap. Germline CDR1 and CDR2: MNHNY and SVGAGI (reference sequence). The CDR3, as DNA: TGTGCCAGCAGTTACGAAGGGGGGGGGTTGTACAATGAGCAGTTCTTC. This translates into CASSYEGGGLYNEQFF.

This rearrangement joins TRBV6-6 to TRBJ2-3; TRBD1 might be the D (5 bases). Trimming took 8 bases from V and 6 from J, leaving 15 bases between them. This CDR3 comprises 13 residues. Germline CDR1 and CDR2: MNHNY and SVGAGI (reference sequence). The CDR3 region is CASGRQGSDTQYF. The CDR3 DNA sequence: TGTGCCAGCGGTCGGCAGGGCAGCGATACGCAGTATTTT.

Remarks on this clone: A read error may account for a junction end that differs from germline. This CDR3 is CARSLPRGGGTDTQYF. The CDR3 nucleotides read TGCGCCCGCAGTCTACCGCGCGGGGGGGGCACAGATACGCAGTATTTT. The V and J genes are TRBV5-1 and TRBJ2-3; 9 nucleotides line up with TRBD2. The CDR3 contains 16 residues. Germline V gives CDR1 SGHRS, CDR2 YFSETQ.

This chain connects TRBV30 to TRBJ1-5; possible D gene TRBD1, 6 bases. The length of the CDR3 is 13 residues. Germline CDR1 is GTSNPN and CDR2 is SVGIG (reference sequence). The ends were cut back, 6 bases at V and 3 bases at J, with 12 bases in the middle. CDR3 DNA sequence: TGTGCCTGTGCAGGGGCTGACAATCAGCCCCAGCATTTT. Amino acid sequence: CACAGADNQPQHF.